The rows below give T cell receptor beta chains drawn from one sample of a study of blood T cell repertoires in COVID-19. TCRdb's copy holds only in-frame clones and misses some; the assay was immunoSEQ multiplex PCR. The repertoire holds 55,000 to 80,000 clones, with about 86% as singletons. Source material: peripheral blood. These receptors came from a man over 45 with active COVID-19. Each CDR3 is given with its conserved first and last residue. The D gene is left open where the match is weak. Clone size is given for some rows only: seen once, a few or many times, or a class if the clone is expanded.

j_gene	abundance	v_gene	d_gene	CDR3nt	CDR3aa
TRBJ2-6	-	TRBV10-2	TRBD1	TGCGCCAGCATTGGACAGGGCTCTGGGGCCAACGTCCTGACTTTC	CASIGQGSGANVLTF
TRBJ2-3	-	TRBV4-3	-	TGCGCCAGCAGCCAAGACATCGGGACTGGCCCCAACATTGAGTATTTT	CASSQDIGTGPNIEYF
TRBJ2-1	-	TRBV24-1	TRBD2	TGTGCCACCACCCCTGGAGGGCTAGCGGGAGGTGAGCAGTTCTTC	CATTPGGLAGGEQFF
TRBJ2-7	-	TRBV3-1/TRBV3-2	-	TGTGCCAGCAGCCAGGTCCACAACTCCTACGAGCAGTACTTC	CASSQVHNSYEQYF
TRBJ1-2	-	TRBV3-1/TRBV3-2	-	TGTGCCAGCAGCCCTCGACAGGCGCAGGGCTACACCTTC	CASSPRQAQGYTF
TRBJ1-5	-	TRBV18	-	TGTGCCAGCTCACCAAGAGAAAATAGCAATCAGCCCCAGCATTTT	CASSPRENSNQPQHF
TRBJ1-5	-	TRBV6-5	-	TGTGCCAGCAGGGGCAGCCATGGGCAGCCCCAGCATTTT	CASRGSHGQPQHF
TRBJ1-6	-	TRBV3-1/TRBV3-2	-	TGTGCCAGCAGCCCCGAGGGCTCCTATAATTCACCCCTCCACTTT	CASSPEGSYNSPLHF
TRBJ2-7	-	TRBV6-5	-	TGTGCCAGCAGTTTCCATAGCGGCGCGGGGTCAGGAGAGCAGTACTTC	CASSFHSGAGSGEQYF
TRBJ2-6	-	TRBV7-2	-	TGTGCCAGCGGTACGTTGTGGGCTCGTGGGGCCAACGTCCTGACTTTC	CASGTLWARGANVLTF
TRBJ1-5	-	TRBV6-1	TRBD1	TGTGCCAGCAGTGCCCGGGACAGGTCCTTCTATAGCAATCAGCCCCAGCATTTT	CASSARDRSFYSNQPQHF
TRBJ1-2	-	TRBV2	-	TGTGCCAGCACCCCGTTGAGTCGGTTTGATGGCTACACCTTC	CASTPLSRFDGYTF
TRBJ1-2	-	TRBV12-3/TRBV12-4	-	TGTGCCAGCAGTTTCGGCGGATATGGCTACACCTTC	CASSFGGYGYTF
TRBJ2-7	-	TRBV20-1	-	TGCAGTGCTAGTCGATCCGGCGGGCCCGCAGAGCAGTACTTC	CSASRSGGPAEQYF
TRBJ1-4	-	TRBV4-1	-	TGCGCCAGCAGACAGACTACCCTGAGACTGGGCCGGGACACCTCTGGGAAACTGTTTTTT	CASRQTTLRLGRDTSGKLFF
TRBJ2-7	-	TRBV19	-	TGTGCCAGTAGTATTAGCAGGGATGGCTCCTACGAGCAGTACTTC	CASSISRDGSYEQYF
TRBJ1-1	-	TRBV6-2/TRBV6-3	-	TGTGCCAGCAGTCGCGGGAATCCCAGCACTGAAGCTTTCTTT	CASSRGNPSTEAFF
TRBJ1-2	-	TRBV4-1	TRBD1	TGCGCCAGCAGCCAAGAGGGCAGGGGGCCGAGCTACACCTTC	CASSQEGRGPSYTF
TRBJ2-3	-	TRBV7-3	TRBD1	TGTGCCAGCAGCCGACAGGGGGCCCATGGCACAGATACGCAGTATTTT	CASSRQGAHGTDTQYF
TRBJ1-4	-	TRBV7-9	TRBD1	TGTGCCAGCAGCCCGCGGACAGGGGATGAAAAACTGTTTTTT	CASSPRTGDEKLFF
TRBJ2-6	few	TRBV7-9	-	TGTGCCAGCCGCCCAACAGGGAAAAGGGCTGGGGCCAACGTCCTGACTTTC	CASRPTGKRAGANVLTF
TRBJ1-6	-	TRBV6-5	-	TGTGCCAGCAGTTACTCCTGGACGGGGAATTCACCCCTCCACTTT	CASSYSWTGNSPLHF
TRBJ1-1	-	TRBV10-2	-	TGCGCCAGCAGTGACTTGGGGGCCACTGAAGCTTTCTTT	CASSDLGATEAFF
TRBJ2-4	few	TRBV30	-	TGTGCCTGGAGAAGAGTTCTAGCCAAAAACATTCAGTACTTC	CAWRRVLAKNIQYF
TRBJ2-3	-	TRBV11-2	TRBD2	TGTGCCAGCAGCCCACGACTAGCGGGGGGAGGGGGAACGCAGTATTTT	CASSPRLAGGGGTQYF
TRBJ2-7	-	TRBV5-1	TRBD2	TGCGCCAGCAGCCCGGGGGTAGCGGGAGAGGGCGAGCAGTACTTC	CASSPGVAGEGEQYF
TRBJ2-1	-	TRBV6-6	-	TGTGCCAGCAGCCACGGACAGAAGGGCTACAATGAGCAGTTCTTC	CASSHGQKGYNEQFF
TRBJ2-3	-	TRBV7-3	TRBD1	TGTGCCAGCAGCCCGTTGGGACAGGGGGCTGCAGATACGCAGTATTTT	CASSPLGQGAADTQYF
TRBJ2-2	-	TRBV19	TRBD2	TGTGCCAGTAGTTTAGCGGGAGCGAACACCGGGGAGCTGTTTTTT	CASSLAGANTGELFF